The 18 T cell receptor beta chains in this list originate from one sample, sequenced in a study of radiotherapy plus CTLA-4 blockade in lung cancer. The repertoire was sequenced with immunoSEQ multiplex PCR; TCRdb's copy has only in-frame clones and lacks some. Among about 46,000 clones listed, 79% were seen once. The sequenced sample was peripheral blood, obtained from a patient treated with radiotherapy plus ipilimumab. Receptors were obtained from a human donor with non-small cell lung cancer who had a complete response to radiotherapy plus ipilimumab.

The chain has TRBV19 and TRBJ2-3; no definite D call. This CDR3 region has 11 residues. Per germline, CDR1 LNHDA and CDR2 SQIVND (reference sequence). The V gene lost 10 bases and the J gene lost 4 bases, with 9 bases spanning the gap. The CDR3 bases are TGTGCCACTCGGTTGGCAGATACGCAGTATTTT. Translation gives CATRLADTQYF. Full variable domain (remainder filled in from reference TRBV19 and TRBJ2-3): DGGITQSPKYLFRKEGQNVTLSCEQNLNHDAMYWYRQDPGQGLRLIYYSQIVNDFQKGDIAEGYSVSREKKESFPLTVTSAQKNPTAFYLCATRLADTQYFGPGTRLTVL.

The rearrangement uses TRBV5-1 and TRBJ1-1, with TRBD1 identical over 7 bases. Germline values: CDR1 SGHRS, CDR2 YFSETQ. V gave up 0 bases and J gave up 3 bases; unmatched junction bases: 8. The CDR3 spans 16 residues. The chain's CDR3 is CASSLGALRGHTEAFF. DNA of the CDR3: TGCGCCAGCAGCTTGGGGGCCCTGAGGGGGCACACTGAAGCTTTCTTT. Full variable domain (missing parts from reference TRBV5-1 and TRBJ1-1): KAGVTQTPRYLIKTRGQQVTLSCSPISGHRSVSWYQQTPGQGLQFLFEYFSETQRNKGNFPGRFSGRQFSNSRSEMNVSTLELGDSALYLCASSLGALRGHTEAFFGQGTRLTVV.

The V gene is TRBV7-6, the J gene TRBJ1-6; maybe TRBD1 (6 bases). Germline V gives CDR1 SGHVS, CDR2 FNYEAQ. This CDR3 has 16 residues. V was cut by 0 bases and J by 5 bases, with 11 bases left in between. The CDR3 reads CASSLAGHQNNSPLHF. The CDR3 region has the DNA TGTGCCAGCAGCTTAGCGGGACACCAAAATAATTCACCCCTCCACTTT.

The genes are TRBV18 and TRBJ2-1; D is undetermined. V was shortened by 3 bases and J by 0 bases, with 12 bases between the two germline ends. The CDR3 runs 16 residues. Germline CDR1 KGHSH, CDR2 LQKENI. CDR3 sequence: CASSPWRLSSYNEQFF. The CDR3 DNA reads as TGTGCCAGCTCACCGTGGCGGTTGAGCTCCTACAATGAGCAGTTCTTC.

The chain uses TRBV27 and TRBJ2-7, with TRBD1 matching 9 bases. Germline trimming cut 4 bases from V and 6 bases from J; bases unmatched to any gene: 7. Germline-derived CDR1 and CDR2 are MNHEY and SMNVEV (reference sequence). There are 14 residues in the CDR3. For the CDR3, the DNA is TGTGCCAGCAGTTCCATCGGGACAGGGCTCGAGCAGTACTTC. Its translation is CASSSIGTGLEQYF.

This clone was detected once. CDR3 DNA sequence: TGTGCCAGCAGCTTAGGACAGGCCGGTGTTCAGCCCCAGCATTTT. Translation gives CASSLGQAGVQPQHF. The chain joins TRBV11-2 to TRBJ1-5; D might be TRBD1 (6 bases). Germline V lookup: CDR1 SGHAT, CDR2 FQNNGV. Trimming stripped 1 base from V and 6 bases from J, with 13 bases between. The CDR3 consists of 15 residues.

The count of this clone is one. The chain is built from TRBV29-1 and TRBJ2-7; TRBD1 matches 9 bases. V was pared by 7 bases and J by 5 bases, with 3 bases of the junction left unmatched. CDR3 length equals 11 residues. Germline V gene data show CDR1 as SQVTM and CDR2 as ANQGSEA. The CDR3, as DNA: TGCAGCGCACACAGGGGGCACGAGCAGTACGTC. Encoded protein: CSAHRGHEQYV.

This chain connects TRBV2 to TRBJ1-4; 8 nucleotides match TRBD1. V dropped 4 bases and J dropped 0; count of bases not matched to a gene: 10. This CDR3 has 18 residues. Germline CDR1 reads SNHLY; CDR2 reads FYNNEI. In DNA form, the CDR3 reads TGTGCCAGCAGTGGCCGGGACAGGCAAACTGCAACTAATGAAAAACTGTTTTTT. This translates into CASSGRDRQTATNEKLFF. Drawing the rest from reference TRBV2 and TRBJ1-4, the complete variable domain is EPEVTQTPSHQVTQMGQEVILRCVPISNHLYFYWYRQILGQKVEFLVSFYNNEISEKSEIFDDQFSVERPDGSNFTLKIRSTKLEDSAMYFCASSGRDRQTATNEKLFFGSGTQLSVL.

The genes are TRBV7-2 and TRBJ1-6; no reliable D call. Germline V CDR1 and CDR2: SGHTA, FQGNSA. The CDR3 has 16 residues. V was shortened by 5 bases and J by 3 bases, with 14 bases between the two germline ends. The CDR3 here is CASSLGGPGYNSPLHF. The CDR3 region has the DNA TGTGCCAGCAGCCTGGGCGGGCCCGGCTATAATTCACCCCTCCACTTT.

This clone was seen a few times. The CDR3 loop reads CASSQVHRNTIYF. CDR3 DNA: TGCGCCAGCAGCCAAGTTCACAGAAACACCATATATTTT. This rearrangement joins TRBV4-1 to TRBJ1-3; D is uncertain. V was shortened by 1 base and J by 5 bases, with 6 bases between the two germline ends. This CDR3 is built from 13 residues. Looked up from germline, CDR1 is MGHRA and CDR2 is YSYEKL.

In its sample, this clone was seen once. The V and J genes are TRBV12-2 and TRBJ1-2; the table calls TRBD1, which could not be checked here. TRBV12-2 is a recognized pseudogene. The CDR3 sequence is 13 residues long. This CDR3 reads CASRRRTGHGYTF. In nucleotides, the CDR3 is TGTGCAAGTCGCCGGCGGACAGGGCATGGCTACACCTTC.

The chain joins TRBV9 to TRBJ1-1; no definite D call. This CDR3 is 13 amino acids long. CDR1 is SGDLS and CDR2 is YYNGEE in the germline V gene. Trimming removed 2 bases from V and 5 bases from J, with 10 bases in between. CDR3 nucleotides: TGTGCCAGCAGCGTTTCCAGGTGGACTGAAGCTTTCTTT. This encodes CASSVSRWTEAFF.

This chain links TRBV25-1 with TRBJ2-1; D perhaps matches TRBD2 (6 bases). Trimming cost V 3 bases and J 4 bases, with 16 bases left between them. The CDR3 runs to 16 residues. From germline, CDR1 is MGHDK and CDR2 SYGVNS. CDR3 loop: CASSDARGGLYNEQFF. CDR3 DNA: TGTGCCAGCAGTGACGCGAGGGGAGGCCTTTACAATGAGCAGTTCTTC.

This CDR3 is CAWREGRVTDTQYF. The CDR3 coding sequence is TGTGCCTGGAGGGAGGGCAGAGTTACAGATACGCAGTATTTT. V usage is TRBV30 and J usage is TRBJ2-3, with TRBD2 as a possible D gene (6 bases). The V gene's germline CDR1 is GTSNPN and CDR2 SVGIG (reference sequence). This CDR3 contains 14 residues. Trimming left V 3 bases short and J 3 bases short, with 13 bases between. The entire variable domain, with the rest obtained from reference TRBV30 and TRBJ2-3, is as follows: SQTIHQWPATLVQPVGSPLSLECTVEGTSNPNLYWYRQAAGRGLQLLFYSVGIGQISSEVPQNLSASRPQDRQFILSSKKLLLSDSGFYLCAWREGRVTDTQYFGPGTRLTVL.

The chain couples TRBV19 to TRBJ2-2; 9 bases match TRBD1. Germline V gene data show CDR1 as LNHDA and CDR2 as SQIVND (reference sequence). V lost 4 bases, J lost 4 bases, and 4 bases stayed unmatched. The CDR3 has 15 amino acids. CDR3 amino acids: CASSTDRGITGELFF. CDR3 DNA: TGTGCCAGTAGTACAGACAGGGGGATCACCGGGGAGCTGTTTTTT.

This chain uses TRBV7-2 with TRBJ1-3; 8 bases are a match to TRBD1. Germline V gene data show CDR1 as SGHTA and CDR2 as FQGNSA. The junction had 10 bases not matched to a gene; V was cut back by 1 base and J by 5 bases. The CDR3 is 17 amino acids. CDR3 amino acids: CASSLDRGIGVRNTIYF. The CDR3 nucleotides are TGTGCCAGCAGCTTAGACAGGGGGATTGGAGTTAGAAACACCATATATTTT.

The genes are TRBV7-2 and TRBJ1-1; D possibly corresponds to TRBD1 (5 bases). Germline V gene data show CDR1 as SGHTA and CDR2 as FQGNSA. The CDR3 is 14 amino acids. V lost 5 bases and J 1 base, leaving 11 bases between the germline ends. The CDR3 here is CASSVRGANTEAFF. The DNA for the CDR3 is TGTGCCAGCAGCGTTAGGGGTGCGAACACTGAAGCTTTCTTT.

V usage is TRBV6-1 and J usage is TRBJ2-1, with a tentative D call TRBD1 (6 bases). The V gene's germline CDR1 is MNHNS and CDR2 SASEGT. The CDR3 covers 15 residues. Between the trimmed V and J ends, which lost 4 bases and 2 bases, there was a span of 12 bases. The CDR3 DNA reads as TGTGCCAGCAGTGTTGACAGGCAGGCCTACAATGAGCAGTTCTTC. It encodes CASSVDRQAYNEQFF.